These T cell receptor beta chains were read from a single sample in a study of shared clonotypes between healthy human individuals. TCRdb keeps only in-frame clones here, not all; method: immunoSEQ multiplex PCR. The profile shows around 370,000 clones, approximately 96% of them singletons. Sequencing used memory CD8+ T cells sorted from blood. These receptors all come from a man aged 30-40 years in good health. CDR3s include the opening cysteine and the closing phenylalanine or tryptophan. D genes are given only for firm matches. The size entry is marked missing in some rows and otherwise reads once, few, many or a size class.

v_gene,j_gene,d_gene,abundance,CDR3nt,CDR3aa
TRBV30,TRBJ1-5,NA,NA,TGTGCCTGGAGTGTCAGGGCTGATCAGCCCCAGCATTTT,CAWSVRADQPQHF
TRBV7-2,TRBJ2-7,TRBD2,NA,TGTGCCAGCAGCTTAGCCACTAGCGGACTCGGATCCTACGAGCAGTACTTC,CASSLATSGLGSYEQYF
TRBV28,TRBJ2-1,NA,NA,TGTGCCAGCAGTTTGACCGATCGGGTTAAGCAGTTCTTC,CASSLTDRVKQFF
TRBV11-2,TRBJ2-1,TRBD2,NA,TGTGCCAGCAGTTTAGCGGGAGGGCCAAGTGAGCAGTTCTTC,CASSLAGGPSEQFF
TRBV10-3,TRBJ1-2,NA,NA,TGTGCCATCAGTGGAATAGCTAACTATGGCTACACCTTC,CAISGIANYGYTF
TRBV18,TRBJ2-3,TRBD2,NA,TGTGCCAGCCGACAAGCGGGGACGACAGATACGCAGTATTTT,CASRQAGTTDTQYF
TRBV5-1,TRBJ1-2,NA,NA,TGCGCCAGCAGTCCAGGGCCGAACTATGGCTACACCTTC,CASSPGPNYGYTF
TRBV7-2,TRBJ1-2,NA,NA,TGTGCCAGCAGCCGGGACAACTATGGCTACACCTTC,CASSRDNYGYTF
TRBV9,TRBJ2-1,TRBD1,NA,TGTGCCAGCAGCGTATGGGCGCGGACAGGGGGATCCAATGAGCAGTTCTTC,CASSVWARTGGSNEQFF
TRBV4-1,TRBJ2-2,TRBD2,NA,TGCGCCAGCAGCGTCCCACGCCTGGGACTAGCGTCCACCGGGGAGCTGTTTTTT,CASSVPRLGLASTGELFF
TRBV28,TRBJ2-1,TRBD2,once,TGTGCCAGCAGTACGACTAGCGGGAGGGGCTTAAATGAGCAGTTCTTC,CASSTTSGRGLNEQFF
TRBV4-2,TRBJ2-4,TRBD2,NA,TGTGCCAGCAGCGCCCAGTCCAACACCCGGGAGGGCATTCAGTACTTC,CASSAQSNTREGIQYF
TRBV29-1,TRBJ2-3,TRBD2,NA,TGCAGCGTTGATAGCGGGAGTGGCACAGATACGCAGTATTTT,CSVDSGSGTDTQYF
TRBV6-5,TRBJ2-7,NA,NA,TGTGCCAGCAGTTACTCATACAGGGAGGGCGAGCAGTACTTC,CASSYSYREGEQYF
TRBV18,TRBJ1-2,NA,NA,TGTGCCAGCTCACCACAGGGGGAAGGCTACACCTTC,CASSPQGEGYTF
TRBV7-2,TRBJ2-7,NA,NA,TGTGCCAGCAGTCCCCTAGGATACGAGCAGTACTTC,CASSPLGYEQYF
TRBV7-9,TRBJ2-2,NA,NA,TGTGCCAGCAGCCAGATTTCCGGGGCCGGGGAGCTGTTTTTT,CASSQISGAGELFF
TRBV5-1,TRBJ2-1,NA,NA,TGCGCCAGCAGCGAACGGGTCCCAAACAATGAGCAGTTCTTC,CASSERVPNNEQFF
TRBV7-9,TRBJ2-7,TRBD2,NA,TGTGCCAGCAGCTTAGAGGTCCTAGCGGGGACCCTCTACGAGCAGTACTTC,CASSLEVLAGTLYEQYF
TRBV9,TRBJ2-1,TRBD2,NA,TGTGCCAGCAGCGTAGCTACGGGTTTTATAGCGGGATCTTACAATGAGCAGTTCTTC,CASSVATGFIAGSYNEQFF
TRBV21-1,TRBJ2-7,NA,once,TGTGCCAGCAGCAAACCTACAGGATCATACGAGCAGTACTTC,CASSKPTGSYEQYF
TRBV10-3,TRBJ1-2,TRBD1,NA,TGTGCCATCAGTGGGGACAGCTATGGCTACACCTTC,CAISGDSYGYTF
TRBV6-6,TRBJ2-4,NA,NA,TGTGCCAGCAGTTACAGGCCCAAAAACATTCAGTACTTC,CASSYRPKNIQYF
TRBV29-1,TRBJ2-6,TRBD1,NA,TGCAGCGTTTCTGATACAGGGGGCTCTGGGGCCAACGTCCTGACTTTC,CSVSDTGGSGANVLTF
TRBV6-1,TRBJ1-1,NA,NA,TGTGCCAGCAGTGAAATAGGAGGGAGTGAAGCTTTCTTT,CASSEIGGSEAFF
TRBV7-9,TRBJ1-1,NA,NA,TGTGCCAGCAGCACCTCGACAGTCGAAGCTTTCTTT,CASSTSTVEAFF
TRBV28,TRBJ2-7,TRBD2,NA,TGTGCCAGCAGTTCCCAAGCGGGAAGGTCCGAGCAGTACTTC,CASSSQAGRSEQYF
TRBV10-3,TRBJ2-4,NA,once,TGTGCCATCAGTGGTGGGTCTAGCGACAAAAACATTCAGTACTTC,CAISGGSSDKNIQYF
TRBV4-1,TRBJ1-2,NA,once,TGCGCCAGCAGCCAAACAGGATTCGACTATGGCTACACCTTC,CASSQTGFDYGYTF
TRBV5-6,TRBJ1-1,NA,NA,TGTGCCAGCAGCTTGGTCGGGGCCCAAGAAGCTTTCTTT,CASSLVGAQEAFF
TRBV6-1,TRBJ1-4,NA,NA,TGTGCCAGCAGGGAAGCTTACGGGAATGAAAAACTGTTTTTT,CASREAYGNEKLFF
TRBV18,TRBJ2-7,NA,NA,TGTGCCAGCTCACCTGGGGTTTACGAGCAGTACTTC,CASSPGVYEQYF
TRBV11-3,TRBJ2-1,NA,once,TGTGCCAGCAGCTTAGTAACGGGAGTTGGCGAGCAGTTCTTC,CASSLVTGVGEQFF
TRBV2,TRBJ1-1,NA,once,TGTGCCAGCACTAAAATGAACACTGAAGCTTTCTTT,CASTKMNTEAFF
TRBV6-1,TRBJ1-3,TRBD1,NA,TGTGCCAGCAGTGACAGGGGGCGTGGAAACACCATATATTTT,CASSDRGRGNTIYF
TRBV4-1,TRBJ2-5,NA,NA,TGCGCCAGCAGCCCGTTTGAAACAGGGCACGAGACCCAGTACTTC,CASSPFETGHETQYF
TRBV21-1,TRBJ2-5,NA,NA,TGTGCCAGCAGCAAAGCGCCTCCGGGGGAGACCCAGTACTTC,CASSKAPPGETQYF
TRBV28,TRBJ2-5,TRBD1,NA,TGTGCCAGCATTCCCAGGGGGCGAGAGACCCAGTACTTC,CASIPRGRETQYF
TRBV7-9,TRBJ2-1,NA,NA,TGTGCCAGCAGCCTCGCCAGGGACAATGAGCAGTTCTTC,CASSLARDNEQFF
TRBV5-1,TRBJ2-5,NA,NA,TGCGCCAGCAGCTCATTCTTGACCACGACCTTGGAGACCCAGTACTTC,CASSSFLTTTLETQYF
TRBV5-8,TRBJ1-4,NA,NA,TGTGCCAGCAGCCTTGGAGGATCAACTAATGAAAAACTGTTTTTT,CASSLGGSTNEKLFF
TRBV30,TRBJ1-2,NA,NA,TGTGCCTGGTTTAGTAGGAGAGACCGGTATGGCTACACCTTC,CAWFSRRDRYGYTF
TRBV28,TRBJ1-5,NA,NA,TGTGCCAGCAGTCCTTGGGTGGGCAATCAGCCCCAGCATTTT,CASSPWVGNQPQHF
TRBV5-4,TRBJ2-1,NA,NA,TGTGCCAGCAGCTTGGTTGGGAACAATGAGCAGTTCTTC,CASSLVGNNEQFF
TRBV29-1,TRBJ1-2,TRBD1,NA,TGCAGCGTTGAAGAAAGTAGTCGGACAGGGGACTACACCTTC,CSVEESSRTGDYTF
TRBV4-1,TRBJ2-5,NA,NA,TGCGCCAGCAGCCCCCGACAGGTTAAAGAGACCCAGTACTTC,CASSPRQVKETQYF
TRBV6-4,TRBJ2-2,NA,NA,TGTGCCAGCAGTGCCAGTTGGAGAACCGGGGAGCTGTTTTTT,CASSASWRTGELFF
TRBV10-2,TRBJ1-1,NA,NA,TGCGCCAGCAGCGGGACACCAAACACTGAAGCTTTCTTT,CASSGTPNTEAFF
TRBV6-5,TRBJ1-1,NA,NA,TGTGCCAGCAGTTACAGACAGATGAACACTGAAGCTTTCTTT,CASSYRQMNTEAFF
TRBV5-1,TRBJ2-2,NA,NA,TGCGCCAGCAGCAGCACAGGCGACGTAAACACCGGGGAGCTGTTTTTT,CASSSTGDVNTGELFF
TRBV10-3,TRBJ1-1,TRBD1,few,TGTGCCATCAGGCCGACAGGGTGGGGAACTGAAGCTTTCTTT,CAIRPTGWGTEAFF
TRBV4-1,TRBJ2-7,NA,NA,TGCGCCAGCAGCCAAGATGAACTAGCCTACGAGCAGTACTTC,CASSQDELAYEQYF
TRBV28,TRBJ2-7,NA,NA,TGTGCCAGCAGTTTTCGGAGCGTATACGAGCAGTACTTC,CASSFRSVYEQYF
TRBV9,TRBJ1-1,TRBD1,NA,TGTGCCAGCAGCATTGGACAGGGGGCGTACACTGAAGCTTTCTTT,CASSIGQGAYTEAFF